This T cell receptor beta chain was sequenced in a study of CD8+CD57+ T cells in acquired aplastic anemia. The CDR3 totals 16 residues. Trimming stripped 2 bases from V and 3 bases from J, with 14 bases between. CDR1 is SGHKS and CDR2 is YYEKEE in the germline V gene (reference sequence). This clonotype came up many times. The template for TCR beta VDJ and CDR3 sequence profiling was genomic DNA. TCRdb re-called the reads with MiXCR, one entry per CDR3 protein. The table includes around 150,000 distinct CDR3 sequences, 35% to 55% detected once. The sequence derives from a human donor in good health. The chain combines TRBV5-5 with TRBJ2-2; no reliable D call. The sequenced material came from sorted CD4+, CD8+, or CD8+CD57+ T cells (not recorded which) from PBMCs. The DNA of the CDR3 is TGTGCCAGCAGCTTAAGAAGAACCCTTCACACCGGGGAGCTGTTTTTT. Amino acids: CASSLRRTLHTGELFF.